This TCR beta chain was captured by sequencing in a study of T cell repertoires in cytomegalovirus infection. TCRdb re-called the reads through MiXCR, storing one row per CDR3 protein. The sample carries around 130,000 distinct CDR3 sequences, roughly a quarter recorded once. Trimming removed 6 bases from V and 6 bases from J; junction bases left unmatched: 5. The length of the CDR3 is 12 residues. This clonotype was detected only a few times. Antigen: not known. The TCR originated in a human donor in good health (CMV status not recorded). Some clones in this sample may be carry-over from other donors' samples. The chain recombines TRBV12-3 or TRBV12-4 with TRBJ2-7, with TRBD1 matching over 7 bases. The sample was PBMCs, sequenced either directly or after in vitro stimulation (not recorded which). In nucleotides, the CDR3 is TGTGCCAGCAGCCGCAGGGGGAGCGAGCAGTACTTC. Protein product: CASSRRGSEQYF.